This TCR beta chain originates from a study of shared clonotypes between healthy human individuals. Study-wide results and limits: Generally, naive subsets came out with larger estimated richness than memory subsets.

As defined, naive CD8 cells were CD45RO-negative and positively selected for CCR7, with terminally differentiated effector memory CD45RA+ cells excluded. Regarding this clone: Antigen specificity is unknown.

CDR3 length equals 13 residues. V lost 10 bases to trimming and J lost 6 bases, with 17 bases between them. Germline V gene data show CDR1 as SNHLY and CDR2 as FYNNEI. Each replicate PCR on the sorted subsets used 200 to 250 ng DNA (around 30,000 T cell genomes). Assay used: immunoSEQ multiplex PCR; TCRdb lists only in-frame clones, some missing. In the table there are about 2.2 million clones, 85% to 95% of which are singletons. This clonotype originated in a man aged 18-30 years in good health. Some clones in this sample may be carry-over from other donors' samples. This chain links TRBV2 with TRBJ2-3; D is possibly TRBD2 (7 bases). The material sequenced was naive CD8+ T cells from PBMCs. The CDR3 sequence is CAIWGGAVDTQYF. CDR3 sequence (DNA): TGTGCCATTTGGGGGGGGGCTGTGGATACGCAGTATTTT.